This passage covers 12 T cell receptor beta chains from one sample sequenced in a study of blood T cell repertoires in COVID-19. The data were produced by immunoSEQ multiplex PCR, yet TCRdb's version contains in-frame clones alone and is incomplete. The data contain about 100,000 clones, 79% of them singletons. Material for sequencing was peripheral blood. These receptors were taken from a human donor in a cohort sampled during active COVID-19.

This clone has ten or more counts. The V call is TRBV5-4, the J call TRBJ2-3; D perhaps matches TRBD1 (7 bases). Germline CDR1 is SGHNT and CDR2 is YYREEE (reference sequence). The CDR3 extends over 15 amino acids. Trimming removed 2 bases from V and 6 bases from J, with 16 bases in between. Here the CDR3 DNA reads TGTGCCAGCAGCTTTAAAGGGGGCCGGGGGGATACGCAGTATTTT. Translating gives CASSFKGGRGDTQYF. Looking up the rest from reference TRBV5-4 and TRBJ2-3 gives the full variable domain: ETGVTQSPTHLIKTRGQQVTLRCSSQSGHNTVSWYQQALGQGPQFIFQYYREEENGRGNFPPRFSGLQFPNYSSELNVNALELDDSALYLCASSFKGGRGDTQYFGPGTRLTVL.

Written as DNA, the CDR3 is TGCGCCAGCAGCTTGGTACAAAACACCGGGGAGCTGTTTTTT. Translated, it gives CASSLVQNTGELFF. The V and J genes are TRBV5-1 and TRBJ2-2; D unresolved. The V gene's germline CDR1 is SGHRS and CDR2 YFSETQ. The CDR3 has 14 residues. Trimming cost V 0 bases and J 2 bases, with 5 bases left between them.

As DNA, the CDR3 is TGTGCCAGCAGTGGGGACAACTACGAGCAGTACTTC. Amino acid sequence: CASSGDNYEQYF. The chain employs TRBV2 and TRBJ2-7, with D possibly being TRBD1 (6 bases). The CDR3 is made up of 12 amino acids. V lost 4 bases to trimming and J lost 3 bases, with 7 bases between them. The germline gives CDR1 SNHLY, CDR2 FYNNEI.

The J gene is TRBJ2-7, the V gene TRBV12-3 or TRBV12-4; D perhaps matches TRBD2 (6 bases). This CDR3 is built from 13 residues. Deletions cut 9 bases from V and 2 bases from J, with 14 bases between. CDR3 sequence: CASKISGAYEQYF. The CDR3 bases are TGTGCCAGTAAGATATCGGGGGCCTACGAGCAGTACTTC.

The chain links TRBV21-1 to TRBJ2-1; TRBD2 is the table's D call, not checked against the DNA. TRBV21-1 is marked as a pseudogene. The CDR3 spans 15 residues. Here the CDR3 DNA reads TGTGCCAGCAGCAAAGTGAAGCTAGCGGTGAATGAGCAGTTCTTC. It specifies CASSKVKLAVNEQFF.

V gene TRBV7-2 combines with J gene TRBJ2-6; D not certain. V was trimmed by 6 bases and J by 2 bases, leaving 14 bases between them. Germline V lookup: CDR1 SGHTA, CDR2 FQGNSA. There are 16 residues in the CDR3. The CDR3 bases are TGTGCCAGCAGGACAAATACCTTCCCTGGGGCCAACGTCCTGACTTTC. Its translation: CASRTNTFPGANVLTF.

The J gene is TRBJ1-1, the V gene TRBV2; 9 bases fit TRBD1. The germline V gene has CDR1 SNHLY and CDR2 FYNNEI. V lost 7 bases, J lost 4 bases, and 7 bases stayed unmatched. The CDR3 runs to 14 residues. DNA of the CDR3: TGTGCCAGCACAAAGGGACAGGGCGGCACTGAAGCTTTCTTT. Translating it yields CASTKGQGGTEAFF.

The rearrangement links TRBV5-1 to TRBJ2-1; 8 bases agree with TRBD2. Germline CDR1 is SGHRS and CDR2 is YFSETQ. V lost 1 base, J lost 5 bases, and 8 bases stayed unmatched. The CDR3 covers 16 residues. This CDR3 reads CASSLLTGGEDNEQFF. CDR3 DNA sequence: TGCGCCAGCAGCTTGTTGACGGGAGGGGAGGACAATGAGCAGTTCTTC.

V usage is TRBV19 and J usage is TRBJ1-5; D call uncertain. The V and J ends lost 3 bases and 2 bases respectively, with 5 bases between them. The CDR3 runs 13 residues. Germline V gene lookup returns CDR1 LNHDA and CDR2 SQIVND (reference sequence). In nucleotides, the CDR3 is TGTGCCAGTAGTATTGAGGGCAATCAGCCCCAGCATTTT. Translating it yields CASSIEGNQPQHF.

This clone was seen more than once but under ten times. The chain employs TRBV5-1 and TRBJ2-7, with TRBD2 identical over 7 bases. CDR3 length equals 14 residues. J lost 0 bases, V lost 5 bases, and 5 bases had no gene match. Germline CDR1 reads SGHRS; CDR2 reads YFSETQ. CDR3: CASSPTSASYEQYF. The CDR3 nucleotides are TGCGCCAGCAGTCCCACTAGCGCCTCCTACGAGCAGTACTTC.

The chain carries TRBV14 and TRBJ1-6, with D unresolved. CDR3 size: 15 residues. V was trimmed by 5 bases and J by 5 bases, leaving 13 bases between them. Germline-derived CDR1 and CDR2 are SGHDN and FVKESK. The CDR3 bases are TGTGCCAGCAGCTACGCAGGTTTTCATAATTCACCCCTCCACTTT. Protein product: CASSYAGFHNSPLHF.

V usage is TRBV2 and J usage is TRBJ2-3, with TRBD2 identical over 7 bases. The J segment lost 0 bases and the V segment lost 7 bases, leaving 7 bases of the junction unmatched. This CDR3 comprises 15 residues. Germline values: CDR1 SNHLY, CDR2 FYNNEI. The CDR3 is CASKTTSVSTDTQYF. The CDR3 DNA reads TGTGCCAGCAAGACTACTAGCGTTAGCACAGATACGCAGTATTTT.